These T cell receptor beta chains were read from a single sample in a study of T cell clonotyping in hematopoietic cell transplantation. The protocol was immunoSEQ multiplex PCR, while the TCRdb copy is restricted to in-frame clones and leaves out a portion. Of roughly 5,300 clones detected, around three quarters appear once; the ten largest clones hold just over 20%. Sequencing was performed on peripheral blood mononuclear cells, taken 100 days after allogeneic stem cell transplant. These receptor sequences come from a male patient aged 55 to 69 who had an allogeneic stem cell transplant, so T cells may come from the graft donor. Some clones in this sample may be carry-over from other donors' samples. Each CDR3 is given with its conserved first and last residue. Fields, in order: clone size, V gene, D gene, J gene, CDR3 DNA, CDR3 protein. D genes are given only for firm matches. The size field is filled for only some rows; it gives once, few, many or a size class.

.	TRBV5-6	TRBD1	TRBJ1-2	TGTGCCAGCAGCCCCCGACAGGGTCATCCCTACACCTTC	CASSPRQGHPYTF
few	TRBV19	TRBD1	TRBJ1-3	TGTGCCAGTAGTACCCTCCCGGGACAGGGAAACACCATATATTTT	CASSTLPGQGNTIYF
.	TRBV5-6	.	TRBJ2-3	TGTGCCAGCAGCTCACAGGTTGAAGATACGCAGTATTTT	CASSSQVEDTQYF
.	TRBV30	TRBD2	TRBJ2-1	TGTGCCTGGAGTGTTGGAACTAGCGGGTTCAATGAGCAGTTCTTC	CAWSVGTSGFNEQFF
.	TRBV28	.	TRBJ1-2	TGTGCCAGCCGTCGAGGGGGCTACACCTTC	CASRRGGYTF
few	TRBV5-4	.	TRBJ2-1	TGTGCCAGCAGCTTGTTCGGTGGGAATGGCTACAATGAGCAGTTCTTC	CASSLFGGNGYNEQFF
.	TRBV7-9	.	TRBJ2-7	TGTGCCAGCAGCCCAGGGTTTATTGGATTCTACGAGCAGTACTTC	CASSPGFIGFYEQYF
.	TRBV6-1	TRBD2	TRBJ2-2	TGTGCCACGGGACTAGCGGGAAACACCGGGGAGCTGTTTTTT	CATGLAGNTGELFF
.	TRBV28	TRBD1	TRBJ2-1	TGTGCCAGCAAGGCCGGGACAGGGAACAATGAGCAGTTCTTC	CASKAGTGNNEQFF
.	TRBV27	TRBD2	TRBJ2-5	TGTGCCAGCAGTTTATCTTATTGGGCTAGCGGGAGTCTGGACCAAGAGACCCAGTACTTC	CASSLSYWASGSLDQETQYF
.	TRBV2	.	TRBJ2-1	TGTGCCAGCAGGAAGGGGCGTGTGGATGAGCAGTTCTTC	CASRKGRVDEQFF
.	TRBV4-3	.	TRBJ1-4	TGCGCCAGCAGCCACTCCAGGGGTCTTGGTGAAAAACTGTTTTTT	CASSHSRGLGEKLFF
.	TRBV6-6	.	TRBJ2-3	TGTGCCAGCAGACGGGGGGCCTACACAGATACGCAGTATTTT	CASRRGAYTDTQYF
.	TRBV6-5	TRBD1	TRBJ2-7	TGTGCCAGCAGACCACAGGGGGCCTACGAGCAGTACTTC	CASRPQGAYEQYF
once	TRBV5-4	TRBD2	TRBJ2-1	TGTGCCAGCAGCTTTCGTGGGACTAGCAAGTTGGGTGAGCAGTTCTTC	CASSFRGTSKLGEQFF
.	TRBV7-2	TRBD2	TRBJ2-3	TGTGCCAGCAGTCCACTAGCGGTGAACACAGATACGCAGTATTTT	CASSPLAVNTDTQYF
.	TRBV15	.	TRBJ2-3	TGTGCCACCAGCAGAGATGGGACCCGTGGGGTTACGCAGTATTTT	CATSRDGTRGVTQYF
.	TRBV4-3	TRBD2	TRBJ2-1	TGCGCCAGCAGCCAACTAGCGGGAGTCAGTGAGCAGTTCTTC	CASSQLAGVSEQFF
once	TRBV9	.	TRBJ1-4	TGTGCCAGCAGCGTAGGGGCAGGGATTGGAGATGAAAAACTGTTTTTT	CASSVGAGIGDEKLFF
.	TRBV10-3	.	TRBJ2-6	TGTGCCATCAGTGAGCAGCCTGGGGCCAACGTCCTGACTTTC	CAISEQPGANVLTF